This is a list of T cell receptor beta chains from one sample in a study of long-term antiretroviral therapy in people with HIV. This table comes from immunoSEQ multiplex PCR, and its TCRdb copy is limited to in-frame clones, with some not included. The data contain some 26,000 clones, more than 85% of them singletons. The sample in question was unsorted PBMCs, obtained roughly 2.6 years after starting antiretroviral therapy. All receptors derive from a middle-aged man with HIV. The CDR3 runs from the conserved cysteine through the conserved F or W. The D gene is left open where the match is weak. Rows may omit the clone size; those that give it use once, few, many or a size class.

D gene: NA; clone size: NA; V gene: TRBV4-2; J gene: TRBJ1-2; CDR3 protein: CASSQDSSPDYGYTF; CDR3 DNA: TGTGCCAGCAGCCAAGACTCCTCGCCGGACTATGGCTACACCTTC
D gene: NA; clone size: NA; V gene: TRBV5-1; J gene: TRBJ2-2; CDR3 protein: CASSQESPNTGELFF; CDR3 DNA: TGCGCCAGCAGCCAGGAGAGTCCGAACACCGGGGAGCTGTTTTTT
D gene: NA; clone size: NA; V gene: TRBV11-2; J gene: TRBJ1-1; CDR3 protein: CASSRMLMNTEAFF; CDR3 DNA: TGTGCCAGCAGTCGTATGCTCATGAACACTGAAGCTTTCTTT
D gene: NA; clone size: NA; V gene: TRBV6-1; J gene: TRBJ2-7; CDR3 protein: CASSDYEQYF; CDR3 DNA: TGTGCCAGCAGTGACTACGAGCAGTACTTC
D gene: TRBD1; clone size: NA; V gene: TRBV28; J gene: TRBJ1-4; CDR3 protein: CASSSDRARKLFF; CDR3 DNA: TGTGCCAGCAGTTCCGACAGGGCGAGGAAACTGTTTTTT
D gene: TRBD1; clone size: few; V gene: TRBV7-6; J gene: TRBJ2-5; CDR3 protein: CATEPTLTGSQETQYF; CDR3 DNA: TGTGCCACCGAACCGACTCTGACAGGGAGCCAAGAGACCCAGTACTTC
D gene: TRBD2; clone size: NA; V gene: TRBV15; J gene: TRBJ2-1; CDR3 protein: CATSRDLASGGTYNEQFF; CDR3 DNA: TGTGCCACCAGCAGAGATCTGGCTAGCGGGGGAACCTACAATGAGCAGTTCTTC
D gene: NA; clone size: NA; V gene: TRBV20-1; J gene: TRBJ1-2; CDR3 protein: CSARDGVGYTF; CDR3 DNA: TGCAGTGCTAGAGATGGGGTCGGCTACACCTTC
D gene: TRBD2; clone size: once; V gene: TRBV11-2; J gene: TRBJ2-1; CDR3 protein: CASSPWVAGGGQFF; CDR3 DNA: TGTGCCAGCAGCCCCTGGGTAGCGGGAGGGGGGCAGTTCTTC
D gene: NA; clone size: NA; V gene: TRBV5-4; J gene: TRBJ1-6; CDR3 protein: CASSLGTRADSPLHF; CDR3 DNA: TGTGCCAGCAGCTTGGGGACAAGGGCCGATTCACCCCTCCACTTT
D gene: TRBD1; clone size: NA; V gene: TRBV7-9; J gene: TRBJ2-7; CDR3 protein: CASSERDRDDEQYF; CDR3 DNA: TGTGCCAGCAGCGAACGGGACAGGGACGACGAGCAGTACTTC
D gene: NA; clone size: NA; V gene: TRBV4-2; J gene: TRBJ2-7; CDR3 protein: CASSQVPAAPYEQYF; CDR3 DNA: TGTGCCAGCAGCCAAGTGCCAGCGGCCCCCTACGAGCAGTACTTC